This TCR beta chain was sequenced for a study of T cell repertoires in cytomegalovirus infection. Study as a whole: Carrying CMV and the relevant HLA type showed in public TCR beta signatures.

The ends were cut back, 0 bases at V and 7 bases at J, with 10 bases in the middle. This CDR3 region has 14 residues. Per the germline V gene, CDR1 is SGHAT and CDR2 is FQNNGV. This clonotype was counted between two and nine times. Its cognate antigen is unknown. MiXCR, applied by TCRdb to the reads, yields one record per CDR3 protein. The sample lists a few hundred thousand distinct CDR3 sequences, about 27% occurring once. This specimen was cultured PBMCs, taken from culture after CMV antigen stimulation. The chain joins TRBV11-2 to TRBJ2-1; D may be TRBD1 (5 bases). The source is a human donor in good health (CMV status not recorded). Some clones in this sample may be carry-over from other donors' samples. In DNA form, the CDR3 reads TGTGCCAGCAGCTTAGACCAGGGTTTAAATGAGCAGTTCTTC. This codes for CASSLDQGLNEQFF.